This TCR beta chain was sequenced for a study of cytomegalovirus exposure and HLA in healthy donors. The overall study: Approximately 190 million T cells yielded approximately 100 million unique TCR beta sequences, as an earlier analysis found. Study-level findings and limits: Reportedly, TCR beta sequences accurately predicted HLA-A and HLA-B alleles in most subjects. Rare sequences made up most TCRs, while some public TCRs were found in many donors.

PCR primers comprised 60 Vbeta and 13 Jbeta primers. Method: immunoSEQ multiplex PCR; TCRdb's copy keeps in-frame clones and lacks some. The sample comprises some 140,000 clones, approximately 80% of which are singletons, and more than 10% rests with the top ten. Worth noting for this clone: Antigen: not known.

With V trimmed by 5 bases and J by 4 bases, 8 bases remained unmatched. The length of the CDR3 is 17 residues. Looked up from germline, CDR1 is KGHSH and CDR2 is LQKENI. The chain uses TRBV18 and TRBJ1-4; TRBD1 matches 12 bases. The sample consisted of PBMCs. This TCR derives from a man younger than 45 in good health and CMV-seropositive. The CDR3 coding sequence is TGTGCCAGCTCAGTTGGGACAGGGGGCACGGGTAATGAAAAACTGTTTTTT. Its protein is CASSVGTGGTGNEKLFF.